What follows is one T cell receptor (beta chain) and its context. The data originate from a study of CD8+CD57+ T cells in acquired aplastic anemia. Genomic DNA templated the TCR beta VDJ and CDR3 profiling. In TCRdb, the reads were re-called with MiXCR into one record per CDR3 protein. The top ten hold roughly half of the sample, which has over 150,000 distinct CDR3 sequences, 71% seen once. V lost 4 bases, J lost 0 bases, and 19 bases lay in between. Germline-derived CDR1 and CDR2 are DFQATT and SNEGSKA (reference sequence). CDR3 size: 16 residues. The authors sequenced patients whose flow cytometry had shown CD8+CD57+ cell expansion.

The genes are TRBV20-1 and TRBJ2-7; D unclear. The source of this sequence is a human donor with aplastic anemia. Sequences were obtained from sorted CD4+, CD8+, or CD8+CD57+ T cells (not recorded which) from PBMCs. The CDR3 nucleotides read TGCAGTGCTACCGGAGCCACTTCGACGGGCTCCTACGAGCAGTACTTC. Protein product: CSATGATSTGSYEQYF.